A single sample gave rise to the 17 T cell receptor beta chains below, sequenced in a study of T cells in Graves' hyperthyroidism and ophthalmopathy. Researchers took RNA transcripts and amplified the TCR beta CDR3 regions from them. A set of HTBI primers served as the primers for a first-round RT-PCR of the TCR CDR3. TCRdb reprocessed the multiplex PCR reads via MiXCR and lists one record per CDR3 protein. Of 600,000 to 800,000 distinct CDR3 sequences in the sample, approximately 40% were seen once. Sequenced: blood. The source is a woman aged 40 to 50 with Graves' hyperthyroidism.

Worth noting for this clonotype: A much larger clone sits a single nucleotide away, making a read error possible. V gene TRBV5-4 combines with J gene TRBJ1-5, with 9 positions matching TRBD1. The J segment lost 6 bases and the V segment lost 5 bases, leaving 6 bases of the junction unmatched. The CDR3 spans 14 residues. CDR1 SGHNT and CDR2 YYREEE come from the germline V gene (reference sequence). CDR3 loop: CASSVQGAAQPQHF. CDR3 bases: TGTGCCAGCAGTGTACAGGGGGCGGCTCAGCCCCAGCATTTT.

As regards this clonotype: A read error is possible here, since a much larger clone lies one base away. This chain uses TRBV7-2 with TRBJ2-7, with TRBD2 matching 10 bases. CDR3 length equals 16 residues. Germline V gives CDR1 SGHTA, CDR2 FQGNSA. CDR3 sequence reads: CASSLSTSSGSYKQYF. The CDR3 nucleotides are TGTGCCAGCAGCTTAAGTACCTCTAGCGGGAGCTACAAGCAGTACTTC.

The J gene is TRBJ2-1, the V gene TRBV7-9; D perhaps matches TRBD1 (6 bases). With 5 bases removed from V and 8 bases from J, the gap between germline ends came to 10 bases. The CDR3 consists of 12 residues. Germline V CDR1 and CDR2: SEHNR, FQNEAQ (reference sequence). This chain's CDR3 is CASSTRQDEQFF. The CDR3 DNA sequence: TGTGCCAGCAGCACCCGACAGGATGAGCAGTTCTTC.

The chain couples TRBV11-2 to TRBJ2-7; 8 bases fit TRBD2. Germline V lookup: CDR1 SGHAT, CDR2 FQNNGV. Trimming cost V 5 bases and J 6 bases; bases outside gene matches: 12. The CDR3 loop spans 15 amino acids. For the CDR3, the DNA is TGTGCCAGCAGCGTAGTGGGTAGCGGGAAGGGCGAGCAGTACTTC. Its protein is CASSVVGSGKGEQYF.

A few counts support this clonotype. The chain links TRBV12-3 or TRBV12-4 to TRBJ1-1, with 8 nucleotides matching TRBD1. This CDR3 region has 14 residues. The ends lost 6 bases at V and 6 bases at J; junction bases unmatched: 9. In DNA, the CDR3 is TGTGCCAGCAGGGGACAGGAAGGGGACCCTGAAGCTTTCTTT. Protein: CASRGQEGDPEAFF.

This chain uses TRBV19 with TRBJ2-7, with D perhaps TRBD1 or TRBD2 (5 bases each). Trimming cost V 11 bases and J 4 bases, with 15 bases left between them. The CDR3 spans 12 residues. Germline assignment: CDR1 LNHDA and CDR2 SQIVND (reference sequence). As DNA, the CDR3 is TGTGCCTGGAGTGTGAGGGGATACGAGCAGTACTTC. Its protein is CAWSVRGYEQYF.

The V gene is TRBV7-8, the J gene TRBJ2-7; D call uncertain. Germline loops: CDR1 SGHVS, CDR2 FQNEAQ. V was trimmed by 1 base and J by 3 bases, leaving 13 bases between them. This CDR3 is 15 amino acids long. Here the CDR3 reads CASSLEPGPIYEQYF. The CDR3 DNA sequence: TGTGCCAGCAGCTTAGAACCGGGCCCCATCTACGAGCAGTACTTC.

V is TRBV29-1 and J is TRBJ2-1, with 12 bases fitting TRBD2. Germline lookup yields CDR1 SQVTM and CDR2 ANQGSEA. The V segment lost 8 bases and the J segment 10 bases; nucleotides outside the gene matches: 3. This CDR3 is built from 11 residues. CDR3 bases: TGCAGCACGACTAGCGGGGGAGAGCAGTTCTTC. Amino acids: CSTTSGGEQFF.

The sample holds a few counts of this clonotype. The gene calls are TRBV10-1 and TRBJ2-3; 7 nucleotides agree with TRBD2. The CDR3 contains 13 residues. Germline values: CDR1 WNHNN, CDR2 SYGVQD (reference sequence). With 6 bases clipped from V and 6 bases from J, the junction kept 6 bases outside the gene matches. CDR3 DNA sequence: TGCGCCAGCAGGAAGCGGGATAGCGATACGCAGTATTTT. It is translated as CASRKRDSDTQYF.

The chain joins TRBV7-2 to TRBJ1-4; a possible D gene is TRBD1 (6 bases). V shed 5 bases and J shed 8 bases, with 15 bases lying between them. The germline V gene encodes CDR1 SGHTA and CDR2 FQGNSA. This CDR3 has 14 amino acids. CDR3 region: CASSHRDIWEKLFF. CDR3 DNA sequence: TGTGCCAGCAGCCACCGGGACATATGGGAAAAACTGTTTTTT.

This clonotype was counted at least ten times. The chain is built from TRBV19 and TRBJ2-7, with TRBD1 matching 9 bases. Germline CDR1 LNHDA, CDR2 SQIVND (reference sequence). J gave up 3 bases and V 6 bases, and 6 bases lay outside the gene matches. The CDR3 consists of 14 residues. In DNA form, the CDR3 reads TGTGCCAGTAGGGGGACAGGGAATTACTACGAGCAGTACTTC. As protein: CASRGTGNYYEQYF.

The table lists this clonotype with many counts. This chain connects TRBV7-9 to TRBJ1-6; 7 bases map to TRBD1. Germline loops: CDR1 SEHNR, CDR2 FQNEAQ (reference sequence). The CDR3 contains 16 residues. With V trimmed by 5 bases and J by 8 bases, 12 bases remained unmatched. The CDR3 nucleotides read TGTGCCAGCAGCCACACAGGGGTTAGGGGGCATTCACCCCTCCACTTT. The encoded protein is CASSHTGVRGHSPLHF.

The chain links TRBV15 to TRBJ2-3; D gene ambiguous. The V end was cut by 3 bases, the J end by 4 bases, with 20 bases between. CDR1 is LNHNV, CDR2 YYDKDF, per germline (reference sequence). This CDR3 is 17 amino acids long. CDR3 sequence: CATSSLEQAARSDTQYF. The CDR3 bases are TGTGCCACCAGCAGCTTGGAGCAAGCCGCCCGCTCAGATACGCAGTATTTT.

The chain joins TRBV7-6 to TRBJ2-7; D is unclear. The J call is uncertain, as TRBJ2-1 better fits the DNA end. The germline CDR1 and CDR2 sequences are SGHVS and FNYEAQ. This CDR3 region has 15 residues. In DNA form, the CDR3 reads TGTGCCAGCAGCTTCCTGGACGGTTTCTACAATGAGCAGTTCTTC. This codes for CASSFLDGFYNEQFF.

The rearrangement uses TRBV6-5 and TRBJ1-2; D remains unclear. Between the trimmed V and J ends, which lost 7 bases and 4 bases, there was a span of 10 bases. This CDR3 comprises 12 residues. CDR1 and CDR2 from the germline V gene are MNHEY and SVGAGI. CDR3 protein: CASKELGYGYTF. CDR3 sequence (DNA): TGTGCCAGCAAAGAGTTGGGCTATGGCTACACCTTC.

The J gene is TRBJ1-2, the V gene TRBV2; D is uncertain. Per germline, CDR1 SNHLY and CDR2 FYNNEI. This CDR3 has 13 residues. The germline V and J ends were trimmed by 6 bases and 1 base, with 9 bases remaining between them. The CDR3 DNA reads TGTGCCAGCAGGATAGATTATAACTATGGCTACACCTTC. Amino acids: CASRIDYNYGYTF.

Only a few counts were recorded for this clonotype. V and J are TRBV6-5 and TRBJ1-1; the D is unclear. CDR3 length: 13 residues. Trimming removed 4 bases from V and 10 bases from J, with 16 bases in between. Germline V gives CDR1 MNHEY, CDR2 SVGAGI. The CDR3 here is CASSSVSVGSAFF. In DNA form, the CDR3 reads TGTGCCAGCAGTTCCGTATCAGTTGGATCAGCTTTCTTT.